Listed below are T cell receptor beta chains from one sample, sequenced in a study of CD8+ T cells in alopecia areata. TCRdb's copy holds only in-frame clones and misses some; the assay was immunoSEQ multiplex PCR. The table has about 280,000 clones, roughly 64% seen once; the top ten hold approximately 1.8%. The starting material was CD4+ T cells sorted from blood, obtained at week 24, from a patient treated with tofacitinib. These receptors were obtained from a human donor with alopecia areata. The CDR3 runs from the conserved cysteine through the conserved F or W. The order of the fields is J gene, V gene, CDR3 protein.

j_call: TRBJ2-1
v_call: TRBV5-1
cdr3_aa: CASSLQGSSYNEQFF

j_call: TRBJ2-4
v_call: TRBV2
cdr3_aa: CASGTGPKNIQYF

j_call: TRBJ2-6
v_call: TRBV29-1
cdr3_aa: CSVEGEGRISGANVLTF

j_call: TRBJ1-6
v_call: TRBV25-1
cdr3_aa: CASSQGDPWDNSPLHF

j_call: TRBJ1-5
v_call: TRBV7-9
cdr3_aa: CASSPGTNGNQPQHF

j_call: TRBJ1-2
v_call: TRBV30
cdr3_aa: CACRLAGPTNYGYTF

j_call: TRBJ1-5
v_call: TRBV30
cdr3_aa: CAWSVAGGASNQPQHF

j_call: TRBJ2-3
v_call: TRBV10-3
cdr3_aa: CASGGQNTDTQYF

j_call: TRBJ1-5
v_call: TRBV30
cdr3_aa: CAWSRDRRQQPQHF

j_call: TRBJ2-7
v_call: TRBV30
cdr3_aa: CAWRVVYEQYF

j_call: TRBJ2-4
v_call: TRBV19
cdr3_aa: CASSIRDIQYF

j_call: TRBJ2-1
v_call: TRBV29-1
cdr3_aa: CSAGGTPNNEQFF

j_call: TRBJ1-2
v_call: TRBV29-1
cdr3_aa: CSAWTGRGGYTF

j_call: TRBJ2-5
v_call: TRBV5-4
cdr3_aa: CASSSDRGQETQYF

j_call: TRBJ1-1
v_call: TRBV5-6
cdr3_aa: CASNNGFEAFF

j_call: TRBJ2-2
v_call: TRBV11-2
cdr3_aa: CASKVAPNTGELFF

j_call: TRBJ2-3
v_call: TRBV7-2
cdr3_aa: CASSLRVWLAATDTQYF

j_call: TRBJ1-4
v_call: TRBV30
cdr3_aa: CAWSAGATNEKLFF

j_call: TRBJ1-4
v_call: TRBV7-9
cdr3_aa: CASSSSGLAGEKLFF

j_call: TRBJ2-6
v_call: TRBV5-4
cdr3_aa: CASSPPAAGANVLTF

j_call: TRBJ1-1
v_call: TRBV30
cdr3_aa: CAWSEGLPNTEAFF

j_call: TRBJ2-7
v_call: TRBV30
cdr3_aa: CAWDRDRTYEQYF

j_call: TRBJ1-6
v_call: TRBV5-1
cdr3_aa: CASSLDRASPLHF

j_call: TRBJ2-3
v_call: TRBV2
cdr3_aa: CASSEGTQYF

j_call: TRBJ2-7
v_call: TRBV6-5
cdr3_aa: CASSMGLPSYEQYF

j_call: TRBJ1-1
v_call: TRBV7-2
cdr3_aa: CASSLERGQLNTEAFF

j_call: TRBJ1-2
v_call: TRBV6-1
cdr3_aa: CASMPGGFDYGYTF

j_call: TRBJ2-5
v_call: TRBV2
cdr3_aa: CASSEATGGTQYF

j_call: TRBJ1-2
v_call: TRBV30
cdr3_aa: CAWSFRAVTGGYTF

j_call: TRBJ2-3
v_call: TRBV29-1
cdr3_aa: CSVEGRKRWADTQYF

j_call: TRBJ2-5
v_call: TRBV27
cdr3_aa: CASSSYTQETQYF

j_call: TRBJ1-2
v_call: TRBV7-9
cdr3_aa: CASSFGDSTASGYTF

j_call: TRBJ2-7
v_call: TRBV5-4
cdr3_aa: CASRQTGAYEQYF

j_call: TRBJ2-7
v_call: TRBV29-1
cdr3_aa: CSVGGTAVIGSSYEQYF

j_call: TRBJ2-7
v_call: TRBV25-1
cdr3_aa: CASSVSGVQYF

j_call: TRBJ1-1
v_call: TRBV5-1
cdr3_aa: CASSLGGGWSNTEAFF

j_call: TRBJ2-1
v_call: TRBV29-1
cdr3_aa: CSVTQLAGRGEQFF

j_call: TRBJ2-5
v_call: TRBV5-1
cdr3_aa: CASSSGQPQETQYF